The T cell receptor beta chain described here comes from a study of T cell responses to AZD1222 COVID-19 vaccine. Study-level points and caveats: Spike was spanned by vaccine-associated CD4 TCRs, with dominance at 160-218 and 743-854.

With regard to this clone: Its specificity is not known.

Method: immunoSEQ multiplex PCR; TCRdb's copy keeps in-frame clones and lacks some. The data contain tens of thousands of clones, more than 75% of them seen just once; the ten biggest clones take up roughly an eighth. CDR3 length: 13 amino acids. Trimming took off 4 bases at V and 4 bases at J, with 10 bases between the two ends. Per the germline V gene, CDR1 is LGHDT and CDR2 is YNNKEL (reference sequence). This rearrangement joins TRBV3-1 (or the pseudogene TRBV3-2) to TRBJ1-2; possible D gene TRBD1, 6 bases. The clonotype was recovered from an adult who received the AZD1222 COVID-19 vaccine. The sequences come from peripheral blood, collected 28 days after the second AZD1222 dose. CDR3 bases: TGTGCCAGCAGCCGGGGCAGGGGCTATGGCTACACCTTC. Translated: CASSRGRGYGYTF.